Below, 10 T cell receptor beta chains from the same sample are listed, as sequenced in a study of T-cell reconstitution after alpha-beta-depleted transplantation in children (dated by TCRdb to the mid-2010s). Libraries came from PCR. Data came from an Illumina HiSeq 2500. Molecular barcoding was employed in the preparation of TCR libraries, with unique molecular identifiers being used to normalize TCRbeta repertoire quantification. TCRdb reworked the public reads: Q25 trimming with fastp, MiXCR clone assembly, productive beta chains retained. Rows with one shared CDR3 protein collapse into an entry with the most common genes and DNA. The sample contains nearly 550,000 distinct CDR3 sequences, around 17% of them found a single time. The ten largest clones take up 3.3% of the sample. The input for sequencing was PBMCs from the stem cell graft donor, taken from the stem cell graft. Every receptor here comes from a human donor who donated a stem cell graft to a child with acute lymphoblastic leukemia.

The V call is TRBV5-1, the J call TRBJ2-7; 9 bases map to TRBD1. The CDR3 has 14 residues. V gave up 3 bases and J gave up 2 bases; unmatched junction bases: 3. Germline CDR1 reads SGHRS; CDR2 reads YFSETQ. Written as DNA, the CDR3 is TGCGCCAGCAGCTCCCGACAGGGGGCCTACGAGCAGTACTTC. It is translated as CASSSRQGAYEQYF.

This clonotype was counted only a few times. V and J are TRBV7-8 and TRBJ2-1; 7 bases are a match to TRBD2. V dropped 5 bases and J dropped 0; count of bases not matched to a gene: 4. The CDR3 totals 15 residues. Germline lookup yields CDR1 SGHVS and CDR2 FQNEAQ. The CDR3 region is CASSALAASYNEQFF. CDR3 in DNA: TGTGCCAGCAGCGCCCTAGCGGCCTCCTACAATGAGCAGTTCTTC.

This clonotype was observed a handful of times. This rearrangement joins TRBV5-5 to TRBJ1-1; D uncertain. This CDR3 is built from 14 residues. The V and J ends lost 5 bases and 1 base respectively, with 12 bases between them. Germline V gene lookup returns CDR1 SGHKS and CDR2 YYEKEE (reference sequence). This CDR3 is CASRGLSRNTEAFF. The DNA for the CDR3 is TGTGCCAGCAGGGGTCTGTCACGGAACACTGAAGCTTTCTTT.

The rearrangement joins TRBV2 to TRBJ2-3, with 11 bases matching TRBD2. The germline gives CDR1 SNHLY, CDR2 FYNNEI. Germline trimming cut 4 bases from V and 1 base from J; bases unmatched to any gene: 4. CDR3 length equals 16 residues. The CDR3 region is CASSAQLAGGTDTQYF. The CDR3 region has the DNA TGTGCCAGCAGTGCCCAACTAGCGGGAGGCACAGATACGCAGTATTTT. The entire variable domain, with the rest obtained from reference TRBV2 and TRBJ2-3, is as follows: EPEVTQTPSHQVTQMGQEVILRCVPISNHLYFYWYRQILGQKVEFLVSFYNNEISEKSEIFDDQFSVERPDGSNFTLKIRSTKLEDSAMYFCASSAQLAGGTDTQYFGPGTRLTVL.

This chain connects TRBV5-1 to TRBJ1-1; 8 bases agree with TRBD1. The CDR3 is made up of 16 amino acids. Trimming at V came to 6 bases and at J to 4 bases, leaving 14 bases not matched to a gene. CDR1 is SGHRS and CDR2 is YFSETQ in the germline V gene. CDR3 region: CASTNQMNRGFTEAFF. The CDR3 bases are TGCGCCAGCACCAACCAGATGAACAGGGGGTTCACTGAAGCTTTCTTT.

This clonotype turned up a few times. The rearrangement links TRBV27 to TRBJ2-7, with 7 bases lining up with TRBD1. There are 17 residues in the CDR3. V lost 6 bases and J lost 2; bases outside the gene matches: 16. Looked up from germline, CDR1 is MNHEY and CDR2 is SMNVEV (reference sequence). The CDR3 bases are TGTGCCAGCAGACCTAACCTGGGACAGTTAGGCCCCTACGAGCAGTACTTC. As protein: CASRPNLGQLGPYEQYF.

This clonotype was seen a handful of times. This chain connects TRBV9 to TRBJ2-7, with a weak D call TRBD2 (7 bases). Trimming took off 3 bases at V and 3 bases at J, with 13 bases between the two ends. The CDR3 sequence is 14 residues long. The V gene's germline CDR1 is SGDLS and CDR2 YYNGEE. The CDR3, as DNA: TGTGCCAGCAGCGCCGGGGGGACAAGCTACGAGCAGTACTTC. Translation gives CASSAGGTSYEQYF.

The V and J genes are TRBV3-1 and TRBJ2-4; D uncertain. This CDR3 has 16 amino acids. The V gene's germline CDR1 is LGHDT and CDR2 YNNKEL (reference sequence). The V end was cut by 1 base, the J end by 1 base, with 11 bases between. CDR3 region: CASSQVRREAKNIQYF. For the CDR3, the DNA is TGTGCCAGCAGCCAAGTAAGGAGAGAGGCCAAAAACATTCAGTACTTC.

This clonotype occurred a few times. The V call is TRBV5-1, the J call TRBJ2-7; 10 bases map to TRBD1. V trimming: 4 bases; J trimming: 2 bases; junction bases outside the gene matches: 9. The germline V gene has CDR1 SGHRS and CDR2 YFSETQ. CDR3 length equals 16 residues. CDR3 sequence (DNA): TGCGCCAGCAGCCCAACCGCCGGGACAGGGGCCTACGAGCAGTACTTC. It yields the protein CASSPTAGTGAYEQYF.

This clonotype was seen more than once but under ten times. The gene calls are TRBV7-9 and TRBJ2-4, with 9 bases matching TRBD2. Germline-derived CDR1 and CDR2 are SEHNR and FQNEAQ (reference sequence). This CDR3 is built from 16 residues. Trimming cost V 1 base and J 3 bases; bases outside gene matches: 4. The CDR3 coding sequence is TGTGCCAGCAGCTTAGGGACTAGCGAGGGCAAAAACATTCAGTACTTC. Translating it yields CASSLGTSEGKNIQYF.